Listed here are 7 T cell receptor beta chains from one sample, sequenced in a study of breast tumors, draining lymph nodes, adjacent tissues listed by TCRdb under 2016. Libraries were built with multiplex PCR. The instrument given in TCRdb is Illumina HiSeq 2000. Using fastp trimming at Q25 and MiXCR clonotype assembly, TCRdb reanalyzed the public sequencing data and kept in-frame beta chains. Identical CDR3 proteins give one entry, which carries the most common genes and DNA. The sample table contains tens of thousands of distinct CDR3 sequences; only one count was recorded for 60% to 70% of them. The top ten clones comprise around a quarter of the sample. Sequenced sample: tumor-adjacent breast tissue. The receptors were gathered from a female donor with breast cancer. Some clones in this sample may be carry-over from other donors' samples.

The chain recombines TRBV11-3 with TRBJ2-3, with 9 bases lining up with TRBD2. Germline V gene lookup returns CDR1 SGHNT and CDR2 YENEEA. V trimming: 2 bases; J trimming: 3 bases; junction bases outside the gene matches: 3. This CDR3 spans 15 amino acids. The CDR3 DNA follows: TGTGCCAGCAGCTTACGCGGGAGGGGGACAGATACGCAGTATTTT. Protein product: CASSLRGRGTDTQYF.

The chain combines TRBV20-1 with TRBJ2-7; 8 nucleotides match TRBD1. Germline lookup yields CDR1 DFQATT and CDR2 SNEGSKA (reference sequence). The junction had 4 bases not matched to a gene; V was cut back by 5 bases and J by 4 bases. The CDR3 totals 12 residues. The chain's CDR3 is CSAETGVYEQYF. For the CDR3, the DNA is TGCAGTGCTGAGACAGGGGTGTACGAGCAGTACTTC.

V is TRBV5-6 and J is TRBJ2-5; 7 nucleotides line up with TRBD2. Germline V gives CDR1 SGHDT, CDR2 YYEEEE. CDR3 length: 13 amino acids. The trim removed 4 bases at V and 5 bases at J, leaving 5 bases unmatched. The CDR3 loop reads CASSRTSGETQYF. CDR3 DNA sequence: TGTGCCAGCAGCCGGACTAGTGGGGAGACCCAGTACTTC.

This clonotype was seen only a few times. V and J are TRBV6-2 or TRBV6-3 and TRBJ2-5, with TRBD2 as a possible D gene (6 bases). V lost 5 bases and J lost 2, with 18 bases in between. CDR1 is MNHEY, CDR2 SVGEGT, per germline. This CDR3 has 16 amino acids. DNA for the CDR3: TGTGCCAGCAGTCCACGGGGGACTGAACGACAAGAGACCCAGTACTTC. This sequence encodes CASSPRGTERQETQYF.

This clonotype was observed at least ten times. The chain links TRBV5-8 to TRBJ1-2; D remains ambiguous. This CDR3 is built from 14 residues. CDR1 SGHTS and CDR2 YDEGEE come from the germline V gene. Trimming took off 2 bases at V and 8 bases at J, with 16 bases between the two ends. CDR3 coding DNA: TGTGCCAGCAGCTTCCTAAGCTCAGGAGAAGGCTACACCTTC. It yields the protein CASSFLSSGEGYTF. The whole variable domain, remainder taken from reference TRBV5-8 and TRBJ1-2, is EAGVTQSPTHLIKTRGQQATLRCSPISGHTSVYWYQQALGLGLQFLLWYDEGEERNRGNFPPRFSGRQFPNYSSELNVNALELEDSALYLCASSFLSSGEGYTFGSGTRLTVV.

The sample holds one count of this clonotype. V gene TRBV6-6 combines with J gene TRBJ2-3, with 7 bases fitting TRBD2. CDR3 length: 16 residues. CDR1 is MNHNY and CDR2 is SVGAGI in the germline V gene (reference sequence). V was clipped by 2 bases and J by 3 bases; unmatched bases: 8. CDR3 nucleotide sequence: TGTGCCAGCAGTTACCCCCTGCGGGAGCAGACAGATACGCAGTATTTT. Encoded protein: CASSYPLREQTDTQYF.

The rearrangement links TRBV6-4 to TRBJ2-7, with TRBD2 matching over 11 bases. V shed 5 bases and J 3 bases; nucleotides not matched to a gene: 6. CDR1 and CDR2 (germline): MRHNA, SNTAGT. CDR3 length: 15 residues. The DNA for the CDR3 is TGTGCCAGCAGTAAAGGGACTAGCGGATACTACGAGCAGTACTTC. It yields the protein CASSKGTSGYYEQYF.